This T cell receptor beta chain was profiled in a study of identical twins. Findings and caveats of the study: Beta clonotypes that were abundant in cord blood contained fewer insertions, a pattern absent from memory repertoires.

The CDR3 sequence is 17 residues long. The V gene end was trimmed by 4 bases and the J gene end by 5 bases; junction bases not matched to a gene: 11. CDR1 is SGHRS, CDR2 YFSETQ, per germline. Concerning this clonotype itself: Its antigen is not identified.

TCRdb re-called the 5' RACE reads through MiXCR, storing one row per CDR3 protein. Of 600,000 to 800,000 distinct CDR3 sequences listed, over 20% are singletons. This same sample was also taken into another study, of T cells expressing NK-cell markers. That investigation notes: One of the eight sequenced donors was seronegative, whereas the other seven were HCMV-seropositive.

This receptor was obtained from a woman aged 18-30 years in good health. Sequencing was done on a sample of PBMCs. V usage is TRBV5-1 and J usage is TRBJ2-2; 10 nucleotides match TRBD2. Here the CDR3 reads CASSPALAGETTGELFF. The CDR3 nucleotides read TGCGCCAGCAGCCCAGCCCTAGCGGGAGAAACGACCGGGGAGCTGTTTTTT.